Presented here are 29 T cell receptor beta chains from one specimen sequenced in a study of technical replicates of blood from a handful of donors. Data came from immunoSEQ multiplex PCR; TCRdb stores just in-frame clones and leaves some out. The sample lists around 83,000 clones; just over 90% were seen once. Sequenced sample: T cells isolated from PBMCs. The receptors come from a human donor in good health.

The CDR3 reads CASSLERSSYEQYF. The CDR3 region has the DNA TGTGCCAGCAGCTTAGAGAGGAGCTCCTACGAGCAGTACTTC. This chain joins TRBV7-9 and TRBJ2-7; no reliable D call. Trimming stripped 1 base from V and 0 bases from J, with 7 bases between. The germline gives CDR1 SEHNR, CDR2 FQNEAQ (reference sequence). There are 14 residues in the CDR3.

The chain is built from TRBV5-1 and TRBJ2-1; 7 positions match TRBD1. J was trimmed by 0 bases and V by 3 bases; bases with no gene match: 6. The germline V gene encodes CDR1 SGHRS and CDR2 YFSETQ. CDR3 length: 16 amino acids. This chain's CDR3 is CASSYTGESSYNEQFF. CDR3 bases: TGCGCCAGCAGCTATACAGGGGAGAGCTCCTACAATGAGCAGTTCTTC.

The chain uses TRBV2 and TRBJ1-3; the D gene is possibly TRBD1 (6 bases). V shed 4 bases and J shed 1 base, with 17 bases lying between them. This CDR3 has 17 residues. The germline V gene has CDR1 SNHLY and CDR2 FYNNEI. The CDR3 is CASSVQGLVSSGNTIYF. In DNA form, the CDR3 reads TGTGCCAGCAGTGTACAGGGTTTGGTCTCTTCTGGAAACACCATATATTTT. Full variable domain (outside the CDR3, taken from reference TRBV2 and TRBJ1-3): EPEVTQTPSHQVTQMGQEVILRCVPISNHLYFYWYRQILGQKVEFLVSFYNNEISEKSEIFDDQFSVERPDGSNFTLKIRSTKLEDSAMYFCASSVQGLVSSGNTIYFGEGSWLTVV.

V usage is TRBV19 and J usage is TRBJ1-1, with D perhaps TRBD1 (5 bases). This CDR3 is built from 16 residues. The germline V gene has CDR1 LNHDA and CDR2 SQIVND (reference sequence). Trimming pared 1 base from V and 1 base from J, leaving 13 bases between. CDR3 sequence reads: CASSIVGGPTNTEAFF. CDR3 nucleotide sequence: TGTGCCAGTAGTATAGTGGGGGGACCGACGAACACTGAAGCTTTCTTT. The whole variable domain, filled in from reference TRBV19 and TRBJ1-1, reads DGGITQSPKYLFRKEGQNVTLSCEQNLNHDAMYWYRQDPGQGLRLIYYSQIVNDFQKGDIAEGYSVSREKKESFPLTVTSAQKNPTAFYLCASSIVGGPTNTEAFFGQGTRLTVV.

The V gene is TRBV27, the J gene TRBJ1-5; D not resolved. Germline lookup yields CDR1 MNHEY and CDR2 SMNVEV (reference sequence). Trimming removed 5 bases from V and 4 bases from J, with 18 bases in between. The CDR3 consists of 16 residues. The CDR3 bases are TGTGCCAGCAGTCCCGGGGTGAATGAACGGAATCAGCCCCAGCATTTT. Its translation is CASSPGVNERNQPQHF.

J is TRBJ1-2 and V is TRBV6-5, with 8 bases aligning to TRBD1. Looked up from germline, CDR1 is MNHEY and CDR2 is SVGAGI. Trimming cost V 6 bases and J 0 bases; bases outside gene matches: 3. CDR3 size: 14 residues. CDR3 protein: CASSPQGANYGYTF. The CDR3 bases are TGTGCCAGCAGCCCACAGGGGGCTAACTATGGCTACACCTTC.

J is TRBJ2-2 and V is TRBV7-3; D perhaps matches TRBD1 (6 bases). V lost 2 bases and J 6 bases, leaving 10 bases between the germline ends. The CDR3 has 14 residues. Germline values: CDR1 SGHTA, CDR2 FQGTGA. The CDR3 loop is CASSLGGKAGELFF. The CDR3 nucleotides read TGTGCCAGCAGCTTAGGGGGCAAGGCCGGGGAGCTGTTTTTT.

J is TRBJ2-5 and V is TRBV7-9; D is possibly TRBD2 (6 bases). The DNA end lines up better with TRBJ2-7; the J call may be wrong. The CDR3 spans 15 residues. Germline assignment: CDR1 SEHNR and CDR2 FQNEAQ (reference sequence). Here the CDR3 DNA reads TGTGCCAGCAGCTTAAGGAGGGTGGAGTCCTACGAGCAGTACTTC. It specifies CASSLRRVESYEQYF.

This clone has just a few counts. The V call is TRBV7-3, the J call TRBJ1-5; D remains ambiguous. Trimming cost V 5 bases and J 6 bases, with 8 bases left between them. CDR1 is SGHTA and CDR2 is FQGTGA in the germline V gene. The CDR3 sequence is 12 residues long. This CDR3 reads CASSPLGQPQHF. In nucleotides, the CDR3 is TGTGCCAGCAGCCCCCTCGGTCAGCCCCAGCATTTT.

The rearrangement joins TRBV18 to TRBJ1-6; no reliable D call. This CDR3 is built from 15 residues. V dropped 6 bases and J dropped 0 bases, with 9 bases sitting between them. CDR1 and CDR2 from the germline V gene are KGHSH and LQKENI. CDR3 nucleotide sequence: TGTGCCAGCTCGTCCGTAAACTCCTATAATTCACCCCTCCACTTT. Translation gives CASSSVNSYNSPLHF.

This chain uses TRBV6-5 with TRBJ2-7, with 8 bases lining up with TRBD1. Germline lookup yields CDR1 MNHEY and CDR2 SVGAGI. V was clipped by 6 bases and J by 3 bases; unmatched bases: 10. The CDR3 length is 15 residues. The CDR3, as DNA: TGTGCCAGCAGAAGCGGACAGGGTGACTACTACGAGCAGTACTTC. This sequence encodes CASRSGQGDYYEQYF.

J is TRBJ2-5 and V is TRBV11-2; 9 bases match TRBD1. The germline V gene encodes CDR1 SGHAT and CDR2 FQNNGV. There are 15 residues in the CDR3. V dropped 2 bases and J dropped 5; count of bases not matched to a gene: 6. CDR3 sequence: CASSLRTGQGETQYF. The CDR3 DNA reads TGTGCCAGCAGCTTAAGGACCGGACAGGGGGAGACCCAGTACTTC.

This clone has more than one count but fewer than ten. The rearrangement joins TRBV27 to TRBJ2-7, with D tentatively TRBD1 (6 bases). Germline CDR1 and CDR2: MNHEY and SMNVEV (reference sequence). The CDR3 has 16 amino acids. The germline V and J ends were trimmed by 1 base and 0 bases, with 13 bases remaining between them. CDR3 in DNA: TGTGCCAGCAGTTTATACGGGACAATCAGCTCCTACGAGCAGTACTTC. It is translated as CASSLYGTISSYEQYF.

The V and J genes are TRBV27 and TRBJ1-5; D remains ambiguous. V was shortened by 5 bases and J by 6 bases, with 8 bases between the two germline ends. Germline loops: CDR1 MNHEY, CDR2 SMNVEV (reference sequence). This CDR3 has 12 residues. CDR3 coding DNA: TGTGCCAGCAGTCAGAGCGGTCAGCCCCAGCATTTT. This translates into CASSQSGQPQHF.

The chain has TRBV28 and TRBJ1-1, with D perhaps TRBD1 (6 bases). Per germline, CDR1 MDHEN and CDR2 SYDVKM. The CDR3 contains 14 residues. V gave up 6 bases and J gave up 4 bases, with 15 bases separating them. For the CDR3, the DNA is TGTGCCAGCAGCTTTTCAACAGGGAGCACTGAAGCTTTCTTT. It encodes CASSFSTGSTEAFF.

The chain combines TRBV5-1 with TRBJ2-5; 8 bases are a match to TRBD2. The V segment lost 4 bases and the J segment 4 bases; nucleotides outside the gene matches: 18. The CDR3 is made up of 18 amino acids. From germline, CDR1 is SGHRS and CDR2 YFSETQ. This chain's CDR3 is CASSPRGGLTPIAETQYF. The CDR3 DNA reads as TGCGCCAGCAGCCCCCGGGGGGGCCTTACCCCGATTGCAGAGACCCAGTACTTC.

The gene calls are TRBV19 and TRBJ2-7; 7 bases map to TRBD1. J lost 0 bases, V lost 5 bases, and 4 bases had no gene match. The germline V gene encodes CDR1 LNHDA and CDR2 SQIVND (reference sequence). The CDR3 sequence is 14 residues long. Written as DNA, the CDR3 is TGTGCCAGTAGTCGCCGGACAGGCTCCTACGAGCAGTACTTC. Residues: CASSRRTGSYEQYF.

In its sample, this clone was seen a few times. CDR3 region: CASSPPSGNTEAFF. The DNA of the CDR3 is TGTGCCAGCTCACCACCGTCAGGGAACACTGAAGCTTTCTTT. The chain joins TRBV18 to TRBJ1-1; D is unresolved. The V gene lost 0 bases and the J gene lost 1 base, with 6 bases spanning the gap. CDR1 is KGHSH, CDR2 LQKENI, per germline. The CDR3 contains 14 residues.

J is TRBJ2-1 and V is TRBV29-1, with 7 bases matching TRBD2. Germline V gene data show CDR1 as SQVTM and CDR2 as ANQGSEA. This CDR3 is built from 12 residues. Unmatched junction bases numbered 8, after V lost 7 bases and J lost 8 bases. The CDR3 loop reads CSATRLAHEQFF. CDR3 sequence (DNA): TGCAGCGCAACCAGACTAGCCCATGAGCAGTTCTTC.

V and J are TRBV6-5 and TRBJ1-2; tentatively, D is TRBD1 (5 bases). The germline V gene encodes CDR1 MNHEY and CDR2 SVGAGI. CDR3 length equals 13 residues. The ends were cut back, 5 bases at V and 4 bases at J, with 11 bases in the middle. The CDR3 region is CASSPPQGYGYTF. CDR3 in DNA: TGTGCCAGCAGTCCCCCGCAGGGCTATGGCTACACCTTC.

The rearrangement links TRBV19 to TRBJ1-2; TRBD1 is a possible D gene (5 bases). V lost 5 bases to trimming and J lost 4 bases, with 17 bases between them. The germline CDR1 and CDR2 sequences are LNHDA and SQIVND (reference sequence). The CDR3 has 15 amino acids. The DNA of the CDR3 is TGTGCCAGTAGTGGGGGGTTAATGGGTAGCTATGGCTACACCTTC. It specifies CASSGGLMGSYGYTF.

This rearrangement joins TRBV7-9 to TRBJ1-1, with 7 bases aligning to TRBD1. This CDR3 has 15 residues. The junction had 5 bases not matched to a gene; V was cut back by 0 bases and J by 4 bases. The germline CDR1 and CDR2 sequences are SEHNR and FQNEAQ (reference sequence). DNA for the CDR3: TGTGCCAGCAGCTTAGCGCAGGGGGTGGGCACTGAAGCTTTCTTT. This encodes CASSLAQGVGTEAFF.

This sequence joins TRBV19 and TRBJ1-5; D uncertain. The CDR3 loop spans 14 amino acids. The ends were cut back, 3 bases at V and 5 bases at J, with 11 bases in the middle. Germline V gene data show CDR1 as LNHDA and CDR2 as SQIVND (reference sequence). The DNA for the CDR3 is TGTGCCAGTAGTATCCCCGGGTTGCATCAGCCCCAGCATTTT. Translation gives CASSIPGLHQPQHF.

The chain recombines TRBV29-1 with TRBJ2-2; D is perhaps TRBD2 (6 bases). Germline V gene sequence: CDR1 SQVTM, CDR2 ANQGSEA. V was shortened by 7 bases and J by 3 bases, with 12 bases between the two germline ends. The CDR3 totals 13 residues. Here the CDR3 reads CSGRDFYTGELFF. The CDR3 DNA is TGCAGCGGACGGGACTTCTACACCGGGGAGCTGTTTTTT.

V and J are TRBV27 and TRBJ2-7; D might be TRBD2 (6 bases). Germline CDR1 reads MNHEY; CDR2 reads SMNVEV (reference sequence). This CDR3 contains 14 residues. Trimming stripped 7 bases from V and 1 base from J, with 14 bases between. CDR3 in amino acids: CASKETSISYEQYF. CDR3 DNA: TGTGCCAGCAAGGAGACTAGTATTTCCTACGAGCAGTACTTC.

This clone was recorded once. CDR3 DNA sequence: TGTGCCAGCAGCGATGGGACAGGGGGCGGGATTCAGCCCCAGCATTTT. Translated, it gives CASSDGTGGGIQPQHF. V is TRBV9 and J is TRBJ1-5, with 12 bases aligning to TRBD1. There are 16 residues in the CDR3. V was clipped by 3 bases and J by 6 bases; unmatched bases: 7. Germline CDR1 reads SGDLS; CDR2 reads YYNGEE.

The chain carries TRBV27 and TRBJ2-3; the D gene is possibly TRBD2 (6 bases). V lost 6 bases and J lost 2, with 18 bases in between. Per the germline V gene, CDR1 is MNHEY and CDR2 is SMNVEV (reference sequence). The CDR3 has 16 residues. This CDR3 is CASSHGSGVLTDTQYF. The CDR3 region has the DNA TGTGCCAGCAGCCACGGTAGCGGAGTTCTCACAGATACGCAGTATTTT.

The chain has TRBV2 and TRBJ2-7; 9 positions match TRBD2. The CDR3 has 18 amino acids. CDR1 and CDR2 (germline): SNHLY, FYNNEI. Germline trimming cut 2 bases from V and 3 bases from J; bases unmatched to any gene: 14. CDR3 sequence (DNA): TGTGCCAGCAGTGAAATTTCGGCTAGTCTAGCGGGGTACTACGAGCAGTACTTC. Protein: CASSEISASLAGYYEQYF.

This rearrangement joins TRBV15 to TRBJ2-3, with 8 bases matching TRBD2. The CDR3 runs 17 residues. CDR1 is LNHNV and CDR2 is YYDKDF in the germline V gene (reference sequence). V lost 0 bases, J lost 2 bases, and 7 bases stayed unmatched. This CDR3 reads CATSRDLSAGDTDTQYF. The CDR3 DNA follows: TGTGCCACCAGCAGAGATCTCTCAGCGGGGGACACAGATACGCAGTATTTT. The full variable domain, in which reference TRBV15 and TRBJ2-3 provide the parts outside the CDR3, is DAMVIQNPRYQVTQFGKPVTLSCSQTLNHNVMYWYQQKSSQAPKLLFHYYDKDFNNEADTPDNFQSRRPNTSFCFLDIRSPGLGDTAMYLCATSRDLSAGDTDTQYFGPGTRLTVL.